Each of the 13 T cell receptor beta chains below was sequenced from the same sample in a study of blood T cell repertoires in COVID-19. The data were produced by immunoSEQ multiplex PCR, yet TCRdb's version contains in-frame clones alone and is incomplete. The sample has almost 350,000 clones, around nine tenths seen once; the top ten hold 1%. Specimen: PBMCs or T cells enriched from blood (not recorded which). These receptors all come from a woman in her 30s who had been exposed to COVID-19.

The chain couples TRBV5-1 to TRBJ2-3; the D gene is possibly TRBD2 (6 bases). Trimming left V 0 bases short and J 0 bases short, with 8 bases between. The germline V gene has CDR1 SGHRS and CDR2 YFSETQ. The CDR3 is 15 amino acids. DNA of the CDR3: TGCGCCAGCAGCTTGGTTCGGGGGAGCACAGATACGCAGTATTTT. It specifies CASSLVRGSTDTQYF.

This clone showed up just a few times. The CDR3 protein is CASSKGQGDEKLFF. The CDR3 DNA reads as TGTGCCAGCAGCAAGGGACAGGGGGATGAAAAACTGTTTTTT. The genes are TRBV3-1 (or the pseudogene TRBV3-2) and TRBJ1-4; TRBD1 aligns across 11 bases. Germline V gives CDR1 LGHDT, CDR2 YNNKEL (reference sequence). The CDR3 loop spans 14 amino acids. Unmatched junction bases numbered 2, after V lost 5 bases and J lost 6 bases.

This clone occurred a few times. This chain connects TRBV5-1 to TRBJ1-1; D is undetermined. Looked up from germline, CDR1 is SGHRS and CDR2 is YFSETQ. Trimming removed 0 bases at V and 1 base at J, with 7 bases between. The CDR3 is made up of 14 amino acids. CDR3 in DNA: TGCGCCAGCAGCTTGGGACTTGCGAACACTGAAGCTTTCTTT. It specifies CASSLGLANTEAFF.

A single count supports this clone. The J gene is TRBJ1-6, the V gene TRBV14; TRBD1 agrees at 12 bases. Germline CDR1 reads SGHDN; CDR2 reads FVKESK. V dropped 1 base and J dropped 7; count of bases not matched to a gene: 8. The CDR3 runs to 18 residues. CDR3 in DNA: TGTGCCAGCAGCCAAGGTCCGGGACAGGGGGCTCTGAATTCACCCCTCCACTTT. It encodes CASSQGPGQGALNSPLHF.

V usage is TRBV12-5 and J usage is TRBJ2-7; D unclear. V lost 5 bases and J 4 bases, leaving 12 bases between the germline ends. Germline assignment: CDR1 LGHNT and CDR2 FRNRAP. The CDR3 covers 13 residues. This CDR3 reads CASGPRPLYEQYF. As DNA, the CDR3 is TGTGCTAGTGGTCCGCGCCCCCTTTACGAGCAGTACTTC.

The CDR3 region is CASSSRIALAGNTGELFF. The CDR3 DNA follows: TGTGCCAGCAGCTCCCGGATAGCGCTAGCGGGTAACACCGGGGAGCTGTTTTTT. J is TRBJ2-2 and V is TRBV7-8; 8 bases align to TRBD2. The ends lost 4 bases at V and 2 bases at J; junction bases unmatched: 12. This CDR3 is built from 18 residues. Germline-derived CDR1 and CDR2 are SGHVS and FQNEAQ.

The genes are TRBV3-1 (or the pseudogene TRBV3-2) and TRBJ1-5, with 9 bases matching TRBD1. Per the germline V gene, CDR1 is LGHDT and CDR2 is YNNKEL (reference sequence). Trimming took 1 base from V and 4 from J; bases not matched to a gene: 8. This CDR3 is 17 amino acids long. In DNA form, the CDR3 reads TGTGCCAGCAGCCAAGCGGGACAGGGAGGATCTAATCAGCCCCAGCATTTT. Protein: CASSQAGQGGSNQPQHF.

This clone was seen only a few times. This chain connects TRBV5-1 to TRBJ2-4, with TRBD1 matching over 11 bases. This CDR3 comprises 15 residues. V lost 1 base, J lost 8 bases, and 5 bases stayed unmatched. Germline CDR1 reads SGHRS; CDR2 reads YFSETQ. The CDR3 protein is CASSLSGTGGDIQYF. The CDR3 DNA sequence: TGCGCCAGCAGCTTGTCCGGGACAGGGGGTGACATTCAGTACTTC. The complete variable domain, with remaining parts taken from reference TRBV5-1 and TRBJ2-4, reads KAGVTQTPRYLIKTRGQQVTLSCSPISGHRSVSWYQQTPGQGLQFLFEYFSETQRNKGNFPGRFSGRQFSNSRSEMNVSTLELGDSALYLCASSLSGTGGDIQYFGAGTRLSVL.

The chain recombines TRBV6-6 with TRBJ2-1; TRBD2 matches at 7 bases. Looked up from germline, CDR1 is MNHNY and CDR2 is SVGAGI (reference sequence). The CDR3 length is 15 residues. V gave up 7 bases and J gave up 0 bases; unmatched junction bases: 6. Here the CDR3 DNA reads TGTGCCAGCACCTCGGGCGGGAGCTCCTACAATGAGCAGTTCTTC. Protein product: CASTSGGSSYNEQFF.

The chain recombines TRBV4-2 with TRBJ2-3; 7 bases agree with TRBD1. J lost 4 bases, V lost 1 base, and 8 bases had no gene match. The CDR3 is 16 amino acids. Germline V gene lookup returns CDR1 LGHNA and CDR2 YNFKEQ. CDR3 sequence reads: CASSQVSRTGPDTQYF. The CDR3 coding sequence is TGTGCCAGCAGCCAAGTCTCTCGGACAGGCCCAGATACGCAGTATTTT.

CDR3 protein: CATSDSTSYEQYF. DNA of the CDR3: TGTGCCACCAGTGATAGCACCTCCTACGAGCAGTACTTC. The chain is built from TRBV24-1 and TRBJ2-7; D is uncertain. The V gene lost 3 bases and the J gene lost 0 bases, with 5 bases spanning the gap. The CDR3 length is 13 residues. CDR1 is KGHDR, CDR2 SFDVKD, per germline.

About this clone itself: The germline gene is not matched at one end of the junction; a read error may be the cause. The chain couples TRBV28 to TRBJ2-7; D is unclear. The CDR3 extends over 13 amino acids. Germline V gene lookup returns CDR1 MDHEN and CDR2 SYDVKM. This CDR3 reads CASSLRSPALEHF. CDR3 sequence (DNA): TGTGCCAGCAGTTTACGGTCCCCAGCCCTAGAGCACTTC.

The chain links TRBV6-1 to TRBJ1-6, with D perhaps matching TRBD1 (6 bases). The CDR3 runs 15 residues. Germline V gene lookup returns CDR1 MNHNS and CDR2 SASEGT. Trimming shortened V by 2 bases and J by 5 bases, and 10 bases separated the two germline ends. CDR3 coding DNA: TGTGCCAGCAGTGAACGGGGGGCGGATAATTCACCCCTCCACTTT. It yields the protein CASSERGADNSPLHF.